This T cell receptor (beta chain) was recovered during a study of graft-versus-host responses after intestinal transplantation (dated by TCRdb to the early 2020s). Context from the whole study: The transplants that recipients received were multivisceral, liver-intestinal, or isolated intestinal. Rather than going through the commercial service, samples from a few later patients were sequenced in-house on an Illumina MiSeq and processed with MiXCR. Alloreactive clones were identified by sequencing pre-transplant mixed lymphocyte reaction products and comparing these products with unstimulated pre-transplant donor and recipient T cells. Of the roughly 25 intestinal transplant recipients enrolled in the cohort, one of whom was a retransplant, 3 patients without pretransplant specimens were excluded. All recipients received anti-thymocyte globulin induction followed by maintenance tacrolimus and steroids for around three years. Donor T cell macrochimerism was defined as a peak of at least 4% donor T cells among recipient peripheral blood mononuclear cells. Bulk TCR-beta CDR3 sequencing was used to track graft-versus-host and host-versus-graft alloreactive T cell clones in the graft, circulation and bone marrow after intestinal transplantation. What the study reported, not specific to this receptor: GvH clones were detected in recipient bone marrow, and some of these GvH clones were observed earlier in ileal mucosa or blood, consistent with an intestinal mucosal origin. In the allografts of patients with donor T cell macrochimerism, GvH to HvG T cell clonal ratios were high. The conclusions were limited by the relatively low number and heterogeneity of the intestinal transplant patients. Peak levels of circulating GvH clones were associated with declines in HvG clones early after transplant.

As concerns this clone: The antigen it binds to is not known. Per-base qualities were not stored, and no clone one base away is much larger.

In the paper's terms, the time point label means: cells obtained before transplantation from donor or recipient. CD3+CD4+ and CD3+CD8+ populations were FACS-sorted from unstimulated pre-transplant donor and recipient cells taken from spleen or lymph nodes. Inclusive of the bounding cysteine and phenylalanine, the CDR3 is 17 residues long. Only the CDR3 DNA is retained, 51 bases long and in frame from the first base. The germline V and J ends show losses of 4 bases and 3 bases respectively, and no gene match explains 15 bases of the junction. Sequences SGHRS (CDR1) and YFSETQ (CDR2) are obtained from the germline V gene. The method was the immunoSEQ multiplex PCR assay. In most patients, genomic DNA was isolated using the Qiagen DNeasy Blood and Tissue Kit and sent frozen to Adaptive Biotechnologies for TCR sequencing. High-throughput TCR-beta CDR3 sequencing of genomic DNA from most patients was performed by Adaptive Biotechnologies. From the authors' description of their analysis: TCR sequencing data were retrieved from Adaptive's ImmunoSEQ software for 15 to 20 patients, whereas a few other patients were processed with MiXCR and VDJtools. To correct CD4 versus CD8 sorting errors, sequences present in both subsets at a frequency ratio below 5:1 were removed. CDR3 nucleotide sequences shared between donor and recipient were removed because the origin of such sequences could not be assigned. Alloreactive clones required at least 2-fold expansion over unstimulated cells and minimum CFSE-low frequency of 0.002% (template counts) or 0.001% (read counts). Clones were considered mappable if detected in sequenced pre-transplant spleen, lymph node, or MLR CFSE-low populations of the donor or recipient. The cumulative frequency of alloreactive clones was calculated as a percentage of all sequences, weighted by copy number. The table comes from immuneACCESS by way of TCRdb, which keeps in-frame sequences with V and J called. Part of the clones is missing from these tables; in studies checked, under half for an unresolved V gene and the rest for unknown reasons. V and J calls and clone size are those listed in that table; D and trimming were worked out from the DNA. The sample table contains more than 90,000 clones; only one count was recorded for approximately 92% of them. Of the sample, approximately 0.25% is held by the ten largest clones.

The specimen comprised unstimulated CD4+ T cells sorted from spleen or lymph node cells, sampled before transplant. The clonotype originates from a human donor who was the organ donor for an intestinal transplant. The chain is made from TRBV5-1 and TRBJ1-1; a stretch of 7 junction bases matches TRBD1. The sequenced DNA: TGCGCCAGCAGCCCCACCGTACGGACAGGTGGCCACACTGAAGCTTTCTTT. This gives the protein CASSPTVRTGGHTEAFF.